The 2 T cell receptor beta chains below were found in one sample sequenced in a study of technical replicates of blood from a few donors. TCRdb's table, derived via immunoSEQ multiplex PCR, lists solely in-frame clones and lacks some. The sample has under 95,000 clones, 91% seen once. Sequenced: T cells isolated from PBMCs. These receptors were taken from a human donor in good health. Some clones in this sample may be carry-over from other donors' samples.

The rearrangement joins TRBV6-1 to TRBJ2-2; TRBD2 is a possible D gene (6 bases). V was trimmed by 7 bases and J by 10 bases, leaving 16 bases between them. The germline gives CDR1 MNHNS, CDR2 SASEGT. The CDR3 covers 13 residues. CDR3 amino acids: CASITPSVEELFF. Written as DNA, the CDR3 is TGTGCCAGCATCACCCCTAGCGTAGAGGAGCTGTTTTTT.

The V gene is TRBV18, the J gene TRBJ2-1, with 11 bases matching TRBD2. CDR1 and CDR2 from the germline V gene are KGHSH and LQKENI. There are 19 residues in the CDR3. V shed 3 bases, J shed 0 bases, and the junction held 10 bases outside the gene matches. CDR3 coding DNA: TGTGCCAGCTCACCGGTTGGTCTAGCGGGAGGTCGCTCCTACAATGAGCAGTTCTTC. It codes for CASSPVGLAGGRSYNEQFF. Looking up the rest from reference TRBV18 and TRBJ2-1 gives the full variable domain: NAGVMQNPRHLVRRRGQEARLRCSPMKGHSHVYWYRQLPEEGLKFMVYLQKENIIDESGMPKERFSAEFPKEGPSILRIQQVVRGDSAAYFCASSPVGLAGGRSYNEQFFGPGTRLTVL.